This TCR beta chain was obtained from a study of blood T cell repertoires in COVID-19. Study-wide context: The United States, Italy and Spain supplied acute and convalescent COVID-19 samples. The cDNA or gDNA used as material had been derived from T cells, B-cell-depleted T cells, or PBMCs.

In its sample, this clone was seen once. In the original processing: Reference gene primer amplification gave nucleated cell count estimates. Sequenced by immunoSEQ multiplex PCR; TCRdb stores in-frame clones only, minus some. D and trimming were read from the DNA, whereas the V and J calls and clone size are those reported in that table. The sample holds 130,000 to 150,000 clones, 80% to 90% seen once. V lost 0 bases to trimming and J lost 8 bases; unmatched junction nucleotides: 8. CDR3 length: 15 residues. CDR1 is SGHRS, CDR2 YFSETQ, per germline. The chain links TRBV5-1 to TRBJ1-2; 9 bases agree with TRBD1. The sample was peripheral blood. This receptor was taken from a human donor with acute or convalescent COVID-19. The donor label of this sample is uncertain. In DNA form, the CDR3 reads TGCGCCAGCAGCTTGGCGGTACAGGGGGCAAAAGGCTACACCTTC. Protein product: CASSLAVQGAKGYTF.